This TCR beta chain emerged from a study of blood T cell repertoires in COVID-19. About the study: Acute-phase and convalescent COVID-19 samples originated in the United States, Italy and Spain.

The length of the CDR3 is 15 residues. Germline trimming cut 6 bases from V and 3 bases from J; bases unmatched to any gene: 7. Germline loops: CDR1 MNHEY, CDR2 SVGEGT. The data were produced by immunoSEQ multiplex PCR, yet TCRdb's version contains in-frame clones alone and is incomplete. The sample includes roughly 100,000 clones, 82% of them seen just once. This receptor was taken from a man at least 80 years old with acute or convalescent COVID-19. The chain has TRBV6-2 or TRBV6-3 and TRBJ2-7; 11 positions agree with TRBD2. The sample was peripheral blood. CDR3 bases: TGTGCCAGCAGCCAGGCCGGGACTAGCGGCTACGAGCAGTACTTC. Amino acid sequence: CASSQAGTSGYEQYF.